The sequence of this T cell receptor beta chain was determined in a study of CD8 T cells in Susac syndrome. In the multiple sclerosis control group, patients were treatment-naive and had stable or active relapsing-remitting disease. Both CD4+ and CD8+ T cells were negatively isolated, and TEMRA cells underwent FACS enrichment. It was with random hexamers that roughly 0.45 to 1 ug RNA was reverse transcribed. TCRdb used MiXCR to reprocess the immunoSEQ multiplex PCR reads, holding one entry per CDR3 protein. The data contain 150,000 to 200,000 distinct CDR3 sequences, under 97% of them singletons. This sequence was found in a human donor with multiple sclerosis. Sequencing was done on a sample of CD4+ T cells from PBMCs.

CDR3 nucleotides: TGCAGCACCGGGACTAGCGGGGGCCGGACGGAGACCCAGTACTTC. Translating it yields CSTGTSGGRTETQYF. This rearrangement joins TRBV29-1 to TRBJ2-5; 14 bases align to TRBD2. CDR1 and CDR2 (germline): SQVTM, ANQGSEA. The CDR3 runs 15 residues. V gave up 8 bases and J gave up 5 bases; unmatched junction bases: 10.